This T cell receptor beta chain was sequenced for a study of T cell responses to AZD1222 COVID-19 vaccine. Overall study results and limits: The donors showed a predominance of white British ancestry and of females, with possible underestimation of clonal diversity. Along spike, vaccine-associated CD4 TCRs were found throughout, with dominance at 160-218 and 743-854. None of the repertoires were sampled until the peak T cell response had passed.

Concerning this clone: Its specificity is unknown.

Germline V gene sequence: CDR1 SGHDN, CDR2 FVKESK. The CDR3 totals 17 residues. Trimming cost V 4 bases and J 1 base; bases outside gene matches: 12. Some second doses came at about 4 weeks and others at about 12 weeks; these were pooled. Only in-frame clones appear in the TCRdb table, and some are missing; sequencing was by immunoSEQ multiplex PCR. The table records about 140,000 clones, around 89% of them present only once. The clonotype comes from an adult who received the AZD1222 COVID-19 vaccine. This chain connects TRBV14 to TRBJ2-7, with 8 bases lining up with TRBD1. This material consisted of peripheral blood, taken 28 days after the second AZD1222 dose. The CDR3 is CASSPSPLRDRSYEQYF. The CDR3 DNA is TGTGCCAGCAGCCCCTCCCCATTACGGGACAGGTCCTACGAGCAGTACTTC.